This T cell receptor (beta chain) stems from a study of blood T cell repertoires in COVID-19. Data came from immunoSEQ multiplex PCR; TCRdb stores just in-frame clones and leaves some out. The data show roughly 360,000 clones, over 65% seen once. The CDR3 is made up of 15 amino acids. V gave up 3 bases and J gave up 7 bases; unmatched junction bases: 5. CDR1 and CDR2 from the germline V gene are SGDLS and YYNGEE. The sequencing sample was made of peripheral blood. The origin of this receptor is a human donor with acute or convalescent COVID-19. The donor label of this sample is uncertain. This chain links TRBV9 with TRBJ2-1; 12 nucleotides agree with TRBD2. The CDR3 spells CASSATGTSGNEQFF. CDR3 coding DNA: TGTGCCAGCAGCGCAACCGGGACTAGCGGGAATGAGCAGTTCTTC.